This TCR beta chain originates from a study of Graves' ophthalmopathy and Graves' hyperthyroidism. Whole-study findings and limits: A roughly 76% specificity and 85% to 90% sensitivity were achieved by a 13-signature model that separated ophthalmopathy from stable hyperthyroidism.

As the template, RNA transcripts were used to amplify TCR beta CDR3 regions. Following a first-round RT-PCR that used HTBI primers, a second-round multiplex PCR was carried out. Using its own MiXCR run on the multiplex PCR reads, TCRdb lists one record per CDR3 protein. The repertoire holds 650,000 to 900,000 distinct CDR3 sequences, with about 44% as singletons. Remarks on this clonotype: Its antigen is still unknown.

The sequenced sample consisted of peripheral blood. The receptor was isolated from an adult man with Graves' ophthalmopathy.

The CDR3 DNA sequence: TGTGCCAGCGGCCGGGACACGTCCTACGAGCAGTACTTC. Translated: CASGRDTSYEQYF. This rearrangement joins TRBV10-3 to TRBJ2-7, with D possibly TRBD1 on 6 matching bases. Germline loops: CDR1 ENHRY, CDR2 SYGVKD. V was shortened by 10 bases and J by 1 base, with 14 bases between the two germline ends. This CDR3 has 13 residues.